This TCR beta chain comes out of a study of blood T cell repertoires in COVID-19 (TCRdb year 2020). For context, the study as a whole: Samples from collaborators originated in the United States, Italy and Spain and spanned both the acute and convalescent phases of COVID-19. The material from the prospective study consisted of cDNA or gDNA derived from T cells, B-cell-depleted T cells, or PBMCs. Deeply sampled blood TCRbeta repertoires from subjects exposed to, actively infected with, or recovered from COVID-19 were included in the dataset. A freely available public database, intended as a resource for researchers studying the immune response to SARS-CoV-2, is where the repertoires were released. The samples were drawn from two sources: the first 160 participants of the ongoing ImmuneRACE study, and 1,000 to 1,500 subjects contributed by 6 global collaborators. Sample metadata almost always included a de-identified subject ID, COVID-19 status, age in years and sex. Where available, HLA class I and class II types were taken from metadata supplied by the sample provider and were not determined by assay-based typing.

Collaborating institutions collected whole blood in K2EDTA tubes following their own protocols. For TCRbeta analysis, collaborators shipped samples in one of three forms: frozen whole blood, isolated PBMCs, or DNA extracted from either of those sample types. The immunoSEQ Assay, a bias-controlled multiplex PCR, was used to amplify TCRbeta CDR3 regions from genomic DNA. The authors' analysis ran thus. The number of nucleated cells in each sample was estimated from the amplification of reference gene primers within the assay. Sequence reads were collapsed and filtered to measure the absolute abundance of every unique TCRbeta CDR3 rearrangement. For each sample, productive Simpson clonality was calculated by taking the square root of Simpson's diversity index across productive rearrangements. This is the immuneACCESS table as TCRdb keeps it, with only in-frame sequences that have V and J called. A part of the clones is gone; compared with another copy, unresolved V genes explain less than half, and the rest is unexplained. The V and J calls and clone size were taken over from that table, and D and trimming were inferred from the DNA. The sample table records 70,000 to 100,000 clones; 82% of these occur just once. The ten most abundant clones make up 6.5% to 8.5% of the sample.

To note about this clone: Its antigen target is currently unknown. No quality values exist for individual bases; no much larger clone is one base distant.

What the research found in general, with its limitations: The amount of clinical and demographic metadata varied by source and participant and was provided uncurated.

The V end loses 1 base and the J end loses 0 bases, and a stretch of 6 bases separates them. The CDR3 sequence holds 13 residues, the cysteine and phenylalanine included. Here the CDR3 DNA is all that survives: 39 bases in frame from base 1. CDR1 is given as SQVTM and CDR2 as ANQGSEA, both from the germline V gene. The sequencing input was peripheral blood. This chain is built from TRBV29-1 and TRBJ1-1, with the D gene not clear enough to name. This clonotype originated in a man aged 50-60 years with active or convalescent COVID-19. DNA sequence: TGCAGCGTTGAAGCTTATTTGAACACTGAAGCTTTCTTT. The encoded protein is CSVEAYLNTEAFF.